The 13 T cell receptor beta chains reported below all come from one sample, sequenced in a study of blood T cells in healthy people across ages. With a J-beta primer mix and a sample-barcoded 5' primer, a second PCR ran roughly 7 to 11 cycles. TCRdb used MiXCR to reprocess the 5' RACE reads, holding one entry per CDR3 protein. Of around 1,000,000 distinct CDR3 sequences listed, roughly a quarter are singletons. These data were also reused for a study on T cells of mothers and their children.

The specimen sequenced was blood. The receptors derive from a girl aged 2 to 9 in good health.

This clonotype was counted ten times or more. The genes are TRBV9 and TRBJ2-3; D gene unclear. CDR1 SGDLS and CDR2 YYNGEE come from the germline V gene. Between the trimmed V and J ends, which lost 0 bases and 1 base, there was a span of 9 bases. This CDR3 has 15 amino acids. CDR3 residues: CASSVESAGTDTQYF. CDR3 in DNA: TGTGCCAGCAGCGTAGAAAGCGCTGGCACAGATACGCAGTATTTT.

The V call is TRBV12-3 or TRBV12-4, the J call TRBJ2-7, with 10 bases aligning to TRBD2. The CDR3 totals 13 residues. The J segment lost 5 bases and the V segment lost 9 bases, leaving 7 bases of the junction unmatched. For the CDR3, the DNA is TGTGCCAGTTTAGCGGGGGGCACCCACGAGCAGTACTTC. It is translated as CASLAGGTHEQYF.

As for this clonotype: At one end the junction does not follow the germline gene, possibly because of a read error. The chain combines TRBV12-3 or TRBV12-4 with TRBJ1-5; D remains unclear. The CDR3 has 13 residues. In DNA form, the CDR3 reads TGTGCCACCAGTCTGATGGGCAATCGGCCCCAGCATTTT. The encoded protein is CATSLMGNRPQHF.

The V call is TRBV28, the J call TRBJ1-1; 7 bases are shared with TRBD1. CDR3 length equals 14 residues. J gave up 4 bases and V 7 bases, and 9 bases lay outside the gene matches. Germline V gives CDR1 MDHEN, CDR2 SYDVKM. As DNA, the CDR3 is TGTGCCAGCACCCTGACAGGGACCCTCACTGAAGCTTTCTTT. Translating gives CASTLTGTLTEAFF.

This chain links TRBV28 with TRBJ2-7; maybe TRBD2 (6 bases). The CDR3 totals 15 residues. V gave up 5 bases and J gave up 2 bases, with 16 bases separating them. CDR1 is MDHEN, CDR2 SYDVKM, per germline. CDR3 DNA: TGTGCCAGCAGTGAGGAACGGGAGAGTCCCTACGAGCAGTACTTC. Amino acid sequence: CASSEERESPYEQYF.

This rearrangement joins TRBV20-1 to TRBJ1-2; maybe TRBD1 (6 bases). CDR3 size: 15 residues. Germline V gives CDR1 DFQATT, CDR2 SNEGSKA (reference sequence). Trimming removed 0 bases at V and 4 bases at J, with 15 bases between. The CDR3 bases are TGCAGTGCTAGAGAAGGGGGTAGGGGGGGCTATGGCTACACCTTC. It is translated as CSAREGGRGGYGYTF.

V is TRBV20-1 and J is TRBJ2-1; D is undetermined. Between the trimmed V and J ends, which lost 0 bases and 9 bases, there was a span of 15 bases. CDR1 and CDR2 (germline): DFQATT, SNEGSKA (reference sequence). The CDR3 contains 14 residues. CDR3 amino acids: CSARDVLSAREQFF. The CDR3 DNA reads TGCAGTGCTAGAGATGTACTATCGGCGCGTGAGCAGTTCTTC.

The chain employs TRBV27 and TRBJ1-4; 7 bases are a match to TRBD1. The CDR3 extends over 12 amino acids. CDR1 is MNHEY and CDR2 is SMNVEV in the germline V gene (reference sequence). V trimming: 8 bases; J trimming: 6 bases; junction bases outside the gene matches: 3. The CDR3 reads CASGTDDEKLFF. The CDR3 DNA sequence: TGTGCCAGCGGGACAGATGATGAAAAACTGTTTTTT.

Of note for this clonotype: One end of the junction is discordant with germline, which a read error may explain. CDR3 sequence reads: CAFSEPGLAGGEQFF. The CDR3 DNA follows: TGTGCCTTCAGTGAGCCGGGACTAGCTGGTGGTGAGCAGTTCTTC. The V call is TRBV10-3, the J call TRBJ2-1, with TRBD2 identical over 9 bases. From germline, CDR1 is ENHRY and CDR2 SYGVKD. CDR3 length: 15 residues.

This clonotype occurred many times. The V and J genes are TRBV27 and TRBJ2-7; TRBD1 matches at 8 bases. The CDR3 totals 16 residues. The trim removed 5 bases at V and 2 bases at J, leaving 11 bases unmatched. Germline V gives CDR1 MNHEY, CDR2 SMNVEV (reference sequence). CDR3: CASSRLQGVDAYEQYF. DNA of the CDR3: TGTGCCAGCAGTAGGCTACAGGGGGTGGATGCCTACGAGCAGTACTTC.

A few counts support this clonotype. This chain joins TRBV28 and TRBJ2-7; D not resolved. The V gene lost 6 bases and the J gene lost 4 bases, with 10 bases spanning the gap. The CDR3 loop spans 12 amino acids. Germline assignment: CDR1 MDHEN and CDR2 SYDVKM. CDR3 sequence reads: CASRGTDYEQYF. In nucleotides, the CDR3 is TGTGCCAGCAGGGGAACCGATTACGAGCAGTACTTC.

Concerning this clonotype: A much larger clone lies one base from this, so it may be a read error. This sequence joins TRBV9 and TRBJ2-5; 7 bases match TRBD2. There are 16 residues in the CDR3. The germline V gene encodes CDR1 SGDLS and CDR2 YYNGEE. CDR3 amino acids: CASSTNQRDPSYEQCF. The CDR3 DNA reads as TGTGCCAGCAGCACGAACCAGCGGGATCCCTCCTACGAGCAGTGCTTC.

As for this clonotype: At one of its ends the junction is not consistent with the germline gene, which may arise from a read error. V is TRBV7-9 and J is TRBJ2-5, with D possibly being TRBD2 (5 bases). The length of the CDR3 is 16 residues. Germline lookup yields CDR1 SEHNR and CDR2 FQNEAQ (reference sequence). The CDR3 sequence: CASSSVSLVYGYEQHF. CDR3 sequence (DNA): TGTGCCAGCAGCTCGGTGTCACTAGTTTATGGCTACGAGCAGCACTTC. The complete variable domain, with remaining parts taken from reference TRBV7-9 and TRBJ2-5, reads DTGVSQNPRHKITKRGQNVTFRCDPISEHNRLYWYRQTLGQGPEFLTYFQNEAQLEKSRLLSDRFSAERPKGSFSTLEIQRTEQGDSAMYLCASSSVSLVYGYEQHFGPGTRLLVL.